This T cell receptor beta chain was retrieved from a study of tumor-infiltrating lymphocytes in primary liver carcinoma. The wider study: Donors had hepatocellular carcinoma or combined HCC and intrahepatic cholangiocarcinoma.

Study-wide findings and caveats: A small share of top clones, only about 7-24%, was found in all five tumor regions.

Synthesis of TCR beta cDNA was carried out from about 0.55 ug total RNA with a constant-region primer. Generation of the TCR beta libraries relied on three nested multiplex PCR rounds using slightly modified ARM-PCR. A C-beta reverse primer was combined with TRBV1-TRBV30 forward primers in the first two PCR rounds, and each round had 9 to 10 cycles. TCRdb independently ran MiXCR on the multiplex PCR reads; one entry per CDR3 protein. The top ten clones hold roughly 8% of a sample with about 130,000 distinct CDR3 sequences, 64% of them seen once. Remarks on this clonotype: What it binds is not known. The junction shows a germline mismatch at one end, possibly a read error.

In germline, CDR1 is MNHEY, CDR2 SVGEGT. The CDR3 loop spans 16 amino acids. Unsorted bulk tissue, 20-30 mg of it, served as the source for co-extraction of RNA and DNA. Through surgical resection, the patients' primary liver carcinoma was treated. This TCR was recovered from a woman in her sixties with primary liver carcinoma and hepatitis B virus infection. The chain combines TRBV6-2 or TRBV6-3 with TRBJ2-7; 9 nucleotides agree with TRBD2. Sequenced input: liver tumor tissue from sampling region 3. The sample's subset: tumor region T3, left-lateral pole. The CDR3 protein is CASSYSEREAPYEQYF. CDR3 nucleotides: TGTGCCAGCAGTTACTCGGAGCGGGAGGCGCCCTACGAACAGTACTTC.